The clone carrying this TCR beta chain came up a few times. Its antigen is unknown. This specimen comes from a study of CD8 T cells in ankylosing spondylitis. One entry per CDR3 protein, called by TCRdb with MiXCR from the 5' RACE reads. The table has a few hundred thousand distinct CDR3 sequences, less than 25% seen once. The CDR3 is made up of 16 amino acids. Germline V gene sequence: CDR1 MNHEY, CDR2 SVGEGT. Trimming cost V 7 bases and J 0 bases, with 16 bases left between them. Study-wide findings and caveats: Disease-linked clones bore a CD8+ phenotype and were relatively rare in peripheral blood.

The rearrangement uses TRBV6-2 or TRBV6-3 and TRBJ2-1; D may be TRBD1 or TRBD2 (5 bases each). The specimen was blood, either unsorted or a sorted T cell fraction (not recorded which). This TCR was recovered from a female donor with ankylosing spondylitis or in good health (not recorded which). CDR3 loop: CASNSGTPLSYNEQFF. CDR3 bases: TGTGCCAGCAATTCCGGGACCCCCCTCTCCTACAATGAGCAGTTCTTC.